This T cell receptor (beta chain) was captured by sequencing in a study of blood T cell repertoires in COVID-19. Whole-study context: PBMCs, B-cell-depleted T cells, or T cells were the source of the cDNA or gDNA that made up the material.

Seattle cases were enrolled at active infection and followed longitudinally. In the original workflow: Amplification of reference gene primers provided the estimated nucleated cell counts. Sequencing was performed with immunoSEQ multiplex PCR; in TCRdb, only in-frame clones are kept and a portion is missing. The V and J calls and clone size are taken from that table; D and trimming were inferred from the DNA. The sample has over 150,000 clones; approximately 91% are singletons. CDR3 length: 15 residues. Germline V gene data show CDR1 as MNHEY and CDR2 as SVGAGI. The V end lost 0 bases, the J end lost 2 bases, and 11 bases lay between the germline ends.

The chain combines TRBV6-5 with TRBJ2-7; D might be TRBD2 (5 bases). This sequence originates from a man between 18 and 29 years old with COVID-19, enrolled during active disease. Sequencing was done on a sample of peripheral blood. The CDR3 DNA follows: TGTGCCAGCAGTTACTCTAAATCCGGGACCTACGAGCAGTACTTC. This encodes CASSYSKSGTYEQYF.